The rows below give T cell receptor beta chains drawn from one sample of a study of T cell responses to AZD1222 COVID-19 vaccine. Libraries were prepared by immunoSEQ multiplex PCR; TCRdb keeps only in-frame clonotypes and omits some of them. The repertoire holds approximately 110,000 clones, with roughly 87% as singletons. The sample here was peripheral blood, taken on day 0 of AZD1222 vaccination. The receptors stem from an adult in good health. CDR3s include the opening cysteine and the closing phenylalanine or tryptophan. Each record gives: J gene, V gene, clone size, D gene, CDR3 protein, CDR3 DNA. The D gene is left open where the match is weak. Clone size is not always given. Where it is, it says once, few, many or a class for expanded clones.

TRBJ1-3,TRBV5-1,NA,NA,CASTPGSSRKGNTIYF,TGCGCCAGCACCCCGGGATCGTCAAGGAAAGGAAACACCATATATTTT
TRBJ1-1,TRBV10-2,once,NA,CASSSLVSGRNTEAFF,TGCGCCAGCAGTTCTCTGGTTTCGGGAAGGAACACTGAAGCTTTCTTT
TRBJ2-7,TRBV7-9,few,NA,CASSARGARSSYEQYF,TGTGCCAGCAGCGCCAGGGGTGCCCGGAGCTCCTACGAGCAGTACTTC
TRBJ2-2,TRBV7-2,few,TRBD2,CASSEERLAGGLTGELFF,TGTGCCAGCAGCGAGGAAAGACTAGCGGGGGGACTCACCGGGGAGCTGTTTTTT
TRBJ1-2,TRBV5-1,few,NA,CASSPQSANYGYTF,TGCGCCAGCAGCCCACAGAGTGCTAACTATGGCTACACCTTC
TRBJ2-2,TRBV6-4,few,TRBD2,CASSQSGGASTGELFF,TGTGCCAGCAGCCAAAGCGGGGGGGCCAGCACCGGGGAGCTGTTTTTT
TRBJ1-2,TRBV25-1,NA,TRBD1,CASSDRGRGWYGYTF,TGTGCCAGCAGTGATCGGGGCAGGGGGTGGTATGGCTACACCTTC
TRBJ1-2,TRBV6-2/TRBV6-3,once,NA,CASSYADKTSPYTF,TGTGCCAGCAGTTACGCGGACAAAACCAGCCCCTACACCTTC
TRBJ2-7,TRBV7-9,NA,NA,CASSLTVATHEQYF,TGTGCCAGCAGCTTAACAGTTGCTACGCACGAGCAGTACTTC
TRBJ2-1,TRBV19,NA,TRBD2,CASSLGTSGGTEQFF,TGTGCCAGTAGTTTGGGTACTAGCGGGGGCACTGAGCAGTTCTTC
TRBJ1-1,TRBV19,NA,TRBD1,CASSIAEDRVDTEAFF,TGTGCCAGTAGTATCGCTGAAGACAGGGTCGACACTGAAGCTTTCTTT
TRBJ1-3,TRBV9,NA,NA,CASSVDPSQFPGNTIYF,TGTGCCAGCAGCGTAGATCCCTCACAGTTCCCTGGAAACACCATATATTTT
TRBJ1-4,TRBV10-1,NA,TRBD1,CASSPTGDATNEKLFF,TGCGCCAGCAGCCCGACAGGGGATGCAACTAATGAAAAACTGTTTTTT
TRBJ2-3,TRBV7-7,once,TRBD2,CASSLGGSGGTDTQYF,TGTGCCAGCAGCTTAGGGGGTAGCGGGGGCACAGATACGCAGTATTTT
TRBJ2-7,TRBV4-1,NA,TRBD1,CASSQKQGSYEQYF,TGCGCCAGCAGCCAAAAACAGGGGTCCTACGAGCAGTACTTC
TRBJ2-7,TRBV6-5,NA,TRBD2,CASSYSASGHEQYF,TGTGCCAGCAGTTACTCAGCTAGCGGACACGAGCAGTACTTC
TRBJ1-2,TRBV6-2/TRBV6-3,once,NA,CASSYDGSGGYTF,TGTGCCAGCAGTTACGACGGTAGCGGCGGCTACACCTTC
TRBJ2-2,TRBV6-4,NA,NA,CASSDTLDNTGELFF,TGTGCCAGCAGTGACACCCTGGACAACACCGGGGAGCTGTTTTTT